This T cell receptor beta chain was sequenced in a study of blood T cell repertoires in COVID-19. About the study: Material from acute and convalescent COVID-19 was sourced from the United States, Italy and Spain. T cells, B-cell-depleted T cells, or PBMCs supplied cDNA or gDNA.

In the original workflow: Reference gene primer amplification gave nucleated cell count estimates. Measured with immunoSEQ multiplex PCR; TCRdb has only the in-frame clones, and not every one. V and J calls and clone size follow that table, whereas D and trimming were derived from the DNA. The data contain about 260,000 clones, 84% of them singletons. The trim removed 2 bases at V and 6 bases at J, leaving 16 bases unmatched. This CDR3 has 18 residues. Germline V lookup: CDR1 MNHEY, CDR2 SMNVEV (reference sequence). This chain connects TRBV27 to TRBJ1-1, with 9 bases aligning to TRBD1. What was sequenced was peripheral blood. This TCR was sampled from a man aged 55-75 years with acute or convalescent COVID-19. This chain's CDR3 is CASSLKYFRTGVSPEAFF. CDR3 DNA: TGTGCCAGCAGTTTAAAATATTTTCGGACAGGGGTTTCCCCTGAAGCTTTCTTT.